The clone carrying this T cell receptor beta chain was seen many times. What it binds is unknown. This record belongs to a study of T cells after yellow fever vaccination. Whole-study findings and limits: At around 96% for CD4 and approximately 88% for CD8, most primary-vaccination clones showed up again after the booster.

Trimming cost V 2 bases and J 5 bases; bases outside gene matches: 11. The germline CDR1 and CDR2 sequences are KGHDR and SFDVKD. This CDR3 region has 18 residues. In TCRdb, the 5' RACE reads were re-called with MiXCR into one record per CDR3 protein. The sample lists hundreds of thousands of distinct CDR3 sequences, around an eighth occurring once. The sequencing used PBMCs, collected on the day of the yellow fever booster vaccination. V usage is TRBV24-1 and J usage is TRBJ2-1; TRBD2 agrees at 10 bases. This TCR was recovered from a young man who received the YFV17D yellow fever vaccine. The chain's CDR3 is CATSDSPTGTSEDNEQFF. The CDR3 coding sequence is TGTGCCACCAGTGATTCACCGACCGGGACTAGCGAAGACAATGAGCAGTTCTTC.